This is a list of T cell receptor beta chains from one sample in a study of blood T cell repertoires in COVID-19. The table came from immunoSEQ multiplex PCR; TCRdb's copy has only in-frame clones and leaves some out. Among about 140,000 clones, around 89% were seen once, and the ten largest hold more than 9.5%. Input material: peripheral blood. Receptors were obtained from a woman of 80 years or more with acute or convalescent COVID-19. Both conserved end residues are part of each CDR3.

V gene: TRBV2
J gene: TRBJ2-5
CDR3 protein: CASSSSGQWGETQYF

V gene: TRBV5-8
J gene: TRBJ1-5
CDR3 protein: CATRPRRQGESNQPQHF

V gene: TRBV18
J gene: TRBJ2-1
CDR3 protein: CASSPPSGGNNEQFF

V gene: TRBV4-1
J gene: TRBJ2-5
CDR3 protein: CASSLGQGRETQYF

V gene: TRBV9
J gene: TRBJ2-2
CDR3 protein: CASSVRPSSGELFF

V gene: TRBV6-1
J gene: TRBJ1-1
CDR3 protein: CASSEFRTGLYTEAFF

V gene: TRBV25-1
J gene: TRBJ1-3
CDR3 protein: CASSATGWSGNTIYF

V gene: TRBV6-6
J gene: TRBJ2-1
CDR3 protein: CASTWTGGTYNEQFF

V gene: TRBV30
J gene: TRBJ1-6
CDR3 protein: CAWSVGSGLNSFHF

V gene: TRBV6-5
J gene: TRBJ1-1
CDR3 protein: CASSYSRGGRTEAFF

V gene: TRBV7-3
J gene: TRBJ1-3
CDR3 protein: CASSPPGGSPGNTIYF

V gene: TRBV4-1
J gene: TRBJ1-3
CDR3 protein: CASSQGGSGTGAGNTIYF

V gene: TRBV5-1
J gene: TRBJ2-1
CDR3 protein: CASSLVISGEYNEQFF

V gene: TRBV7-3
J gene: TRBJ2-3
CDR3 protein: CASSLEGGPDTQYF

V gene: TRBV25-1
J gene: TRBJ1-1
CDR3 protein: CASAPAGMNTEAFF

V gene: TRBV18
J gene: TRBJ1-3
CDR3 protein: CASSPGDRVGNTIYF

V gene: TRBV30
J gene: TRBJ1-4
CDR3 protein: CAWSDTGGNEKLFF

V gene: TRBV7-3
J gene: TRBJ1-2
CDR3 protein: CASSLGQNYGYTF

V gene: TRBV6-1
J gene: TRBJ1-6
CDR3 protein: CASSEWRGENNSPLHF

V gene: TRBV6-6
J gene: TRBJ1-1
CDR3 protein: CASSLQGMNTEAFF

V gene: TRBV5-1
J gene: TRBJ2-3
CDR3 protein: CASSLDSVSDTQYF

V gene: TRBV30
J gene: TRBJ1-3
CDR3 protein: CAWSASGRNTIYF

V gene: TRBV19
J gene: TRBJ1-2
CDR3 protein: CASSIGTGPDYGYTF

V gene: TRBV12-3/TRBV12-4
J gene: TRBJ1-1
CDR3 protein: CASSLQGQGQFF

V gene: TRBV28
J gene: TRBJ1-5
CDR3 protein: CASKINPGNQPQHF

V gene: TRBV7-8
J gene: TRBJ2-7
CDR3 protein: CASSLADIGTYEQYF

V gene: TRBV7-9
J gene: TRBJ2-1
CDR3 protein: CASSRDRASYNEQFF

V gene: TRBV6-6
J gene: TRBJ2-5
CDR3 protein: CASSYWAGYQETQYF

V gene: TRBV29-1
J gene: TRBJ2-1
CDR3 protein: CSGALGGRAYNEQFF

V gene: TRBV27
J gene: TRBJ1-5
CDR3 protein: CASSFGGFGPQHF

V gene: TRBV29-1
J gene: TRBJ1-4
CDR3 protein: CSVKETGGYEKLFF

V gene: TRBV6-5
J gene: TRBJ2-3
CDR3 protein: CASTLRGGREDTQYF

V gene: TRBV5-4
J gene: TRBJ1-2
CDR3 protein: CASSQDRGLGYTF

V gene: TRBV7-3
J gene: TRBJ1-2
CDR3 protein: CASSLTGQANYGYTF

V gene: TRBV19
J gene: TRBJ1-3
CDR3 protein: CASSRDRVAFSGNTIYF

V gene: TRBV5-1
J gene: TRBJ1-1
CDR3 protein: CASSSRGYDTEAFF

V gene: TRBV7-6
J gene: TRBJ1-1
CDR3 protein: CASSLDEGRSSEAFF

V gene: TRBV19
J gene: TRBJ1-1
CDR3 protein: CASSLRGWGTEAFF

V gene: TRBV18
J gene: TRBJ1-1
CDR3 protein: CASSPPGRGHTEAFF

V gene: TRBV11-1
J gene: TRBJ2-2
CDR3 protein: CASSLLWATGELFF